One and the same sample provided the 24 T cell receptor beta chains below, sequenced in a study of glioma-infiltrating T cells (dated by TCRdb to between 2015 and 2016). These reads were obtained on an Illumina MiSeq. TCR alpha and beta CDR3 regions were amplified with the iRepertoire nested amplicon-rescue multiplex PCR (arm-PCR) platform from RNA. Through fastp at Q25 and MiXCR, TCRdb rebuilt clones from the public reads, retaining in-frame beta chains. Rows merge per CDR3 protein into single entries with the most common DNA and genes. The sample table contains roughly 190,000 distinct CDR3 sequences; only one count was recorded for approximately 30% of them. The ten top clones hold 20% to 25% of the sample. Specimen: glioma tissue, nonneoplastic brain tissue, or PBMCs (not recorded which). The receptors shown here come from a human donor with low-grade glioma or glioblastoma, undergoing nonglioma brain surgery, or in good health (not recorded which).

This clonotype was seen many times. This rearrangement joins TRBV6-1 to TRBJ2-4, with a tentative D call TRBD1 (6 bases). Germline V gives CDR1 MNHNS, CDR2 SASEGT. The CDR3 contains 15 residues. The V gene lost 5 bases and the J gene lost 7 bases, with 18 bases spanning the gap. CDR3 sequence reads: CASSHTTGSLNIQYF. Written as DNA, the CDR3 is TGTGCCAGCAGTCACACGACAGGAAGCTTGAACATTCAGTACTTC.

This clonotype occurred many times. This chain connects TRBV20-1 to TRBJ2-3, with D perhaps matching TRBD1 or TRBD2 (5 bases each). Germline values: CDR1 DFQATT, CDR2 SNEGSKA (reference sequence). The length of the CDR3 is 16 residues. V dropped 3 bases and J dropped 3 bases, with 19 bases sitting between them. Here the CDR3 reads CSASPPARGVTDTQYF. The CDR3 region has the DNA TGCAGTGCTAGCCCCCCGGCACGAGGGGTAACAGATACGCAGTATTTT.

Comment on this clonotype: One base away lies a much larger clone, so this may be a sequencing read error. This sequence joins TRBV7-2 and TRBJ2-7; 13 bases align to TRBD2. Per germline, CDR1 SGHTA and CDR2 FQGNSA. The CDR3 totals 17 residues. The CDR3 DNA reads TGTGCCAGCAGCCCTGGACTAGCGGGAGCCACCTGGGACGAGCGGTACTTC. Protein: CASSPGLAGATWDERYF.

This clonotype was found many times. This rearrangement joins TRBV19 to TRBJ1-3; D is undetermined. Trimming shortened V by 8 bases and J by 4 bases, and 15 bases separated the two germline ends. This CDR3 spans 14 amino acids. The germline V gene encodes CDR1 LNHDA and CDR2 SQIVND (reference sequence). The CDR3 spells CASRFGETGNTIYF. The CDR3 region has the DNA TGTGCCAGTCGCTTCGGGGAGACCGGAAACACCATATATTTT.

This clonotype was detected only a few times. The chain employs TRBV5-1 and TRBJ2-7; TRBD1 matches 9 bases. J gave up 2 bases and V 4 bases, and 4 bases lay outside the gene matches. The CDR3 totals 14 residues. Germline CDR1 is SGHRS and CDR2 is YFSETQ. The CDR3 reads CASSTGTGPYEQYF. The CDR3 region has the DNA TGCGCCAGCAGCACCGGGACAGGGCCCTACGAGCAGTACTTC.

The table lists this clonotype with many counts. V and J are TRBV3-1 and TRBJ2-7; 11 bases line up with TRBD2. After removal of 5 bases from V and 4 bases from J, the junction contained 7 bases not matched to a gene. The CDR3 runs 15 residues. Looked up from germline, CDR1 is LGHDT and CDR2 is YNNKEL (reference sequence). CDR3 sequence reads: CASSVGLAGGYEQYF. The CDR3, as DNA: TGTGCCAGCAGCGTAGGGCTAGCGGGAGGATACGAGCAGTACTTC.

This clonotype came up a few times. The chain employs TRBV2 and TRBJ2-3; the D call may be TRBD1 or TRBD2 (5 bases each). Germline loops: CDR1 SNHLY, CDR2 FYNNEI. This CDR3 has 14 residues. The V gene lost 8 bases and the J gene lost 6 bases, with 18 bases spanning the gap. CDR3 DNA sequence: TGTGCCAGCCACCGGGACCCCCGCGGTGATACGCAGTATTTT. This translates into CASHRDPRGDTQYF.

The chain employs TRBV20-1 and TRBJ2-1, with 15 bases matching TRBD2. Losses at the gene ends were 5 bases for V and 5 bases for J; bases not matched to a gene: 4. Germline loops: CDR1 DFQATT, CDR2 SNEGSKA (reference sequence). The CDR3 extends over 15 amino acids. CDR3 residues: CSAPRTSGRDNEQFF. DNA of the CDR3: TGCAGTGCTCCTCGGACTAGCGGGAGGGACAATGAGCAGTTCTTC.

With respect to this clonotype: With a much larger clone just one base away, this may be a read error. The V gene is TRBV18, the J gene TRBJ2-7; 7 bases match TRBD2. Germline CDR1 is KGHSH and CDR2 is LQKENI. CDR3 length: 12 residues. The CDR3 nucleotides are TGTGCCAGCTCACCTCGGGACTACAAGCAGTACTTC. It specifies CASSPRDYKQYF.

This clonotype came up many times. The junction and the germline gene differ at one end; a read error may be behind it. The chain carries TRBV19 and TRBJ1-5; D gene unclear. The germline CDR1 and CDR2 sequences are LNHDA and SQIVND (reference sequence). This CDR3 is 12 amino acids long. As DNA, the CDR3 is TGTGCCAGTAGTATAAATTTGGGGAAGCTTCGTTTT. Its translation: CASSINLGKLRF.

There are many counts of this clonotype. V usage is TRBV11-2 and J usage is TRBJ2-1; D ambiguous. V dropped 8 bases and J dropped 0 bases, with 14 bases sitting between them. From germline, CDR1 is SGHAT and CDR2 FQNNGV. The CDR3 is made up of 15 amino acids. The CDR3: CASQFRSSSYNEQFF. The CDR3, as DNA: TGTGCCAGCCAATTCAGGTCGAGCTCCTACAATGAGCAGTTCTTC. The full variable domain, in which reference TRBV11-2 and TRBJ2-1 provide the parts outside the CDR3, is EAGVAQSPRYKIIEKRQSVAFWCNPISGHATLYWYQQILGQGPKLLIQFQNNGVVDDSQLPKDRFSAERLKGVDSTLKIQPAKLEDSAVYLCASQFRSSSYNEQFFGPGTRLTVL.

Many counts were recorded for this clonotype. The CDR3 sequence: CATSQGLTYGYTF. The CDR3 bases are TGTGCCACCAGCCAGGGCCTCACCTATGGCTACACCTTC. The rearrangement links TRBV15 to TRBJ1-2; D may be TRBD1 (5 bases). The CDR3 sequence is 13 residues long. The germline V gene encodes CDR1 LNHNV and CDR2 YYDKDF (reference sequence). V was trimmed by 5 bases and J by 4 bases, leaving 11 bases between them.

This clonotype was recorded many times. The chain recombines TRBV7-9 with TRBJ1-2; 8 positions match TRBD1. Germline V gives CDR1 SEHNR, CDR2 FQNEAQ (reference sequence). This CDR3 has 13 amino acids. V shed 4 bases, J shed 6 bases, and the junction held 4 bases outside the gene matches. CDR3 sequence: CASSSTGEDGYTF. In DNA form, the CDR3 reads TGTGCCAGCAGCTCGACAGGGGAGGATGGCTACACCTTC. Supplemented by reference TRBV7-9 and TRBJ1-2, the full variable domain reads DTGVSQNPRHKITKRGQNVTFRCDPISEHNRLYWYRQTLGQGPEFLTYFQNEAQLEKSRLLSDRFSAERPKGSFSTLEIQRTEQGDSAMYLCASSSTGEDGYTFGSGTRLTVV.

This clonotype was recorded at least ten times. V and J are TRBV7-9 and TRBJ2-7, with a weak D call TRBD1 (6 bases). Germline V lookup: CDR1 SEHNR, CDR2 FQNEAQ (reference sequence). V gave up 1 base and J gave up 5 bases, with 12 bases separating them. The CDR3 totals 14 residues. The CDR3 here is CASSLGREGDEQYF. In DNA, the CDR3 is TGTGCCAGCAGCTTAGGTCGCGAGGGGGACGAGCAGTACTTC.

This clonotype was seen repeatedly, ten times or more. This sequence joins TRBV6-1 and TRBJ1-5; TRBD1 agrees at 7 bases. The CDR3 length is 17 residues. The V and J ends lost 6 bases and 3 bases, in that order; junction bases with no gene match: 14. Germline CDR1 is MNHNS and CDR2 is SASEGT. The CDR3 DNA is TGTGCCAGCAGACGATCCACCGGGACAGCTTCCAATCAGCCCCAGCATTTT. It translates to CASRRSTGTASNQPQHF.

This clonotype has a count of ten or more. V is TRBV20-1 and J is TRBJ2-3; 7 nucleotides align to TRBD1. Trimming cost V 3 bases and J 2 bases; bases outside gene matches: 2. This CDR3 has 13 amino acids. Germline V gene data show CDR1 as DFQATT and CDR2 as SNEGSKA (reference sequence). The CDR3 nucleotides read TGCAGTGCTAGTGACAGGGCCACAGATACGCAGTATTTT. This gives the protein CSASDRATDTQYF.

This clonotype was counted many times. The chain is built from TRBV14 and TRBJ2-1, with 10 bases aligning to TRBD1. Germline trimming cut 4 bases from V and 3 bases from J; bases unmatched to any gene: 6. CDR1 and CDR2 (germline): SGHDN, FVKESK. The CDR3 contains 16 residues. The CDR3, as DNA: TGTGCCAGCAGCCGATCCGGGACAGGGGTCTACAATGAGCAGTTCTTC. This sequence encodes CASSRSGTGVYNEQFF. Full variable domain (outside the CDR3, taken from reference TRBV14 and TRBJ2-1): EAGVTQFPSHSVIEKGQTVTLRCDPISGHDNLYWYRRVMGKEIKFLLHFVKESKQDESGMPNNRFLAERTGGTYSTLKVQPAELEDSGVYFCASSRSGTGVYNEQFFGPGTRLTVL.

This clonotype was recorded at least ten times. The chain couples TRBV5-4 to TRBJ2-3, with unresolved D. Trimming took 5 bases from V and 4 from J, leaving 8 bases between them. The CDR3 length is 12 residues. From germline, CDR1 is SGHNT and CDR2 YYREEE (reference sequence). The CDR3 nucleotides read TGTGCCAGCAGTCAGTGGTCAGATACGCAGTATTTT. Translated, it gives CASSQWSDTQYF. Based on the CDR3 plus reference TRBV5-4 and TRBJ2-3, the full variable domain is ETGVTQSPTHLIKTRGQQVTLRCSSQSGHNTVSWYQQALGQGPQFIFQYYREEENGRGNFPPRFSGLQFPNYSSELNVNALELDDSALYLCASSQWSDTQYFGPGTRLTVL.

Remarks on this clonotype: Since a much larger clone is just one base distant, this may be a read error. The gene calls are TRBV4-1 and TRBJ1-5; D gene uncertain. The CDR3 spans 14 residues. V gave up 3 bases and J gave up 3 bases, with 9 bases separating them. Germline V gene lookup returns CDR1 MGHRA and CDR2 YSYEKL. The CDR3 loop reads CASSQYRFNQPQHF. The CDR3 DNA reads TGCGCCAGCAGCCAGTACAGATTCAATCAGCCCCAGCATTTT.

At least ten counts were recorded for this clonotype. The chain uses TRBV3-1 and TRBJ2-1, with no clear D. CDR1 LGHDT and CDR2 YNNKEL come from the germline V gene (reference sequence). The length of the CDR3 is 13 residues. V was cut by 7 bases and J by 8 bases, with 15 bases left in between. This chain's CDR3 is CASTLAGLHEQFF. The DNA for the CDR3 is TGTGCCAGCACTCTCGCTGGGCTGCATGAGCAGTTCTTC.

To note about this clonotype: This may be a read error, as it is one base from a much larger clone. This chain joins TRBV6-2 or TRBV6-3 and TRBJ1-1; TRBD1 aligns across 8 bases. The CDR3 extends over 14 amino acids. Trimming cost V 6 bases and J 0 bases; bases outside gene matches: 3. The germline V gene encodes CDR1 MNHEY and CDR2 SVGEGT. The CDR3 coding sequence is TGTGCCAGCAGCGTGGACAGGGTGAACACTGAAGCTTTCTTT. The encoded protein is CASSVDRVNTEAFF.

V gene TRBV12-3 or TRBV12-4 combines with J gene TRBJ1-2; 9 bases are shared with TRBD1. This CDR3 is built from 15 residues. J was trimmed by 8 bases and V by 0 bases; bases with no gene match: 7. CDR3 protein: CASSLAWGTGSGYTF. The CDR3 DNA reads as TGTGCCAGCAGTTTAGCCTGGGGGACAGGGAGCGGCTACACCTTC.

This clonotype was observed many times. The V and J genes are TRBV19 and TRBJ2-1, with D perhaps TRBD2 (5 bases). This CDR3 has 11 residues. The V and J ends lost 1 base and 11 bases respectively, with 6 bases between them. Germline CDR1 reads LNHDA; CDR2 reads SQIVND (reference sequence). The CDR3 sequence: CASSIGGQQFF. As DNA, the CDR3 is TGTGCCAGTAGTATAGGAGGGCAGCAGTTCTTC.

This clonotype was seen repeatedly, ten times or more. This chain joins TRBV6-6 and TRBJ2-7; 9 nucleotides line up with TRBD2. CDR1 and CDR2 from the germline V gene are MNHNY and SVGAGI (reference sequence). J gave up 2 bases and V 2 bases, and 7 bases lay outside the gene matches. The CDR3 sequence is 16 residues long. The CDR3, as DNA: TGTGCCAGCAGTTACGCTAGCGGGGCTTCTACCTACGAGCAGTACTTC. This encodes CASSYASGASTYEQYF.